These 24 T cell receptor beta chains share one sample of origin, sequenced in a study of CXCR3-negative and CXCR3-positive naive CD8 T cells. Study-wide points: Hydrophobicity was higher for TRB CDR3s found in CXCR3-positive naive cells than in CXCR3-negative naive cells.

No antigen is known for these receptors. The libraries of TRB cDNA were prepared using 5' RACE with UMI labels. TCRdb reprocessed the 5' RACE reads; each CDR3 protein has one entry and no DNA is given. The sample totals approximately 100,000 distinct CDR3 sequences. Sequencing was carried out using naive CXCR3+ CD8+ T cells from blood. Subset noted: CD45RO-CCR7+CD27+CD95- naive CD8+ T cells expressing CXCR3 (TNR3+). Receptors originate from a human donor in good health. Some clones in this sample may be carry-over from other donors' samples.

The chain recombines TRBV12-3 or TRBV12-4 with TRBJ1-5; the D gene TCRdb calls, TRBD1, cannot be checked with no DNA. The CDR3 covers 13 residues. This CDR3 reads CASSWGMNQPQHF.

CDR3: CASSPGHSSYEQYF. This rearrangement joins TRBV6-5 to TRBJ2-7; TCRdb returns TRBD1, unconfirmable since there is no DNA. Looked up from germline, CDR1 is MNHEY and CDR2 is SVGAGI. There are 14 residues in the CDR3.

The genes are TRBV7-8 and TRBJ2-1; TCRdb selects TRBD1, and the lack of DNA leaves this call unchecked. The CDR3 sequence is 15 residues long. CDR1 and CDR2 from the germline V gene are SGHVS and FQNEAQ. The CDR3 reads CASTPMGTGAVEQFF.

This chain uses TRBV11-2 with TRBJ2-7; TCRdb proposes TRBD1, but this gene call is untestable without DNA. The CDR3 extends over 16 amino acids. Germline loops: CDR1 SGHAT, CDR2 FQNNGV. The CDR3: CASSTLVLGTSYEQYF. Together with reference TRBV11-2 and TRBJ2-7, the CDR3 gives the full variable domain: EAGVAQSPRYKIIEKRQSVAFWCNPISGHATLYWYQQILGQGPKLLIQFQNNGVVDDSQLPKDRFSAERLKGVDSTLKIQPAKLEDSAVYLCASSTLVLGTSYEQYFGPGTRLTVT.

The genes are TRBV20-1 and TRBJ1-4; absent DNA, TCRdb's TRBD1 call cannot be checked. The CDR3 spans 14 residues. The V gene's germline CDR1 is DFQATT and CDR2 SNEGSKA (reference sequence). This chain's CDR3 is CSARHGRGHEKLFF.

The CDR3 region is CASTPGGGLAGGYEQYF. The chain combines TRBV27 with TRBJ2-7; TCRdb's D call of TRBD2 is untestable without DNA. CDR3 size: 17 residues. From germline, CDR1 is MNHEY and CDR2 SMNVEV (reference sequence).

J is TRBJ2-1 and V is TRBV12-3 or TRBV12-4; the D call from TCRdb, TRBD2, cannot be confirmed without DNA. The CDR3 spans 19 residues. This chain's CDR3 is CASSFPPLKAGAGYNEQFF.

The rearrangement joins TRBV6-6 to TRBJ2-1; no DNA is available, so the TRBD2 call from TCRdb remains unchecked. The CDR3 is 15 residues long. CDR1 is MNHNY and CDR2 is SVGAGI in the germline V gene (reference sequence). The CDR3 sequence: CASSYEGGGGNEQFF.

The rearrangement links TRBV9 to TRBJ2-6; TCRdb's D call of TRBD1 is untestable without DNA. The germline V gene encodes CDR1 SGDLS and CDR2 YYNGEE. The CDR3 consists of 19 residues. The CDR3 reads CASSVGTDSKGSGANVLTF.

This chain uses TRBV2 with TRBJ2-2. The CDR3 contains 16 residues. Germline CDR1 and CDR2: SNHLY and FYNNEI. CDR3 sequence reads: CASSEGSDLNTGELFF. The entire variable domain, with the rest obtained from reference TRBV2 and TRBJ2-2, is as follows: EPEVTQTPSHQVTQMGQEVILRCVPISNHLYFYWYRQILGQKVEFLVSFYNNEISEKSEIFDDQFSVERPDGSNFTLKIRSTKLEDSAMYFCASSEGSDLNTGELFFGEGSRLTVL.

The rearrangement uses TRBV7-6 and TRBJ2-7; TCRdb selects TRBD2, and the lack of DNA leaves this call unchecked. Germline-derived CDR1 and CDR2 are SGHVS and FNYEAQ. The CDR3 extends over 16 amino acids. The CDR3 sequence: CASSLPGTSGMNEQYF.

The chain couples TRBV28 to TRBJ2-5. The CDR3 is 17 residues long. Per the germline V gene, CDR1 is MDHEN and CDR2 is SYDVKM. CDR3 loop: CASSLTLTPDPQETQYF.

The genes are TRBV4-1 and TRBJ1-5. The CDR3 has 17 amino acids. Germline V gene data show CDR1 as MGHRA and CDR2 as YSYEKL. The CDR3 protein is CASSLAEQAYSNQPQHF.

This CDR3 is CASSLSPEWDEQYF. The chain has TRBV7-9 and TRBJ2-7; the TCRdb D gene call, TRBD2, has no DNA to confirm it. The CDR3 extends over 14 amino acids. CDR1 and CDR2 (germline): SEHNR, FQNEAQ (reference sequence).

Here the CDR3 reads CAWDTGTGTDTQYF. This rearrangement joins TRBV30 to TRBJ2-3; TCRdb's D call of TRBD1 is untestable without DNA. In germline, CDR1 is GTSNPN, CDR2 SVGIG (reference sequence). The CDR3 loop spans 14 amino acids.

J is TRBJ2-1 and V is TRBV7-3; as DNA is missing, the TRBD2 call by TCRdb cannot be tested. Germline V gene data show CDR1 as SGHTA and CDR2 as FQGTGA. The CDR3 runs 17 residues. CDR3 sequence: CASSPKLAGVGYNEQFF. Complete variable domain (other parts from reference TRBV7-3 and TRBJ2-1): GAGVSQTPSNKVTEKGKYVELRCDPISGHTALYWYRQSLGQGPEFLIYFQGTGAADDSGLPNDRFFAVRPEGSVSTLKIQRTERGDSAVYLCASSPKLAGVGYNEQFFGPGTRLTVL.

CDR3 region: CASSYSRWGQLMNTEAFF. V usage is TRBV6-7 and J usage is TRBJ1-1; with no DNA, the TCRdb D assignment of TRBD1 cannot be verified. TRBV6-7 is recorded as an ORF, its role being uncertain. The CDR3 is made up of 18 amino acids.

The CDR3 here is CASRTSGGGELFF. V and J are TRBV4-1 and TRBJ2-2; TCRdb's D gene call, TRBD2, goes unchecked for lack of DNA. CDR1 is MGHRA, CDR2 YSYEKL, per germline. This CDR3 contains 13 residues.

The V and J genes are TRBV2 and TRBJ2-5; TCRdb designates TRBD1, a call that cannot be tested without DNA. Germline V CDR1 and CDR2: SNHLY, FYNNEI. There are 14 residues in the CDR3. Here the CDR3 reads CASSEAAGEETQYF.

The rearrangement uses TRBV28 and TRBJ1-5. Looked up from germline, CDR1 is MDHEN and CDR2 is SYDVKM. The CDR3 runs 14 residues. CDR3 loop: CASSFGVSNQPQHF.

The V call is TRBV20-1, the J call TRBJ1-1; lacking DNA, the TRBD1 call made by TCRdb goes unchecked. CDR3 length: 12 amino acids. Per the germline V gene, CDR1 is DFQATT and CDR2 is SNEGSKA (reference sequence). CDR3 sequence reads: CSATAGDTEAFF.

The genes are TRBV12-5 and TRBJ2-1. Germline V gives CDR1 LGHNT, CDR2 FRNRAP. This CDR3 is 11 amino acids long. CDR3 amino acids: CASVLLNEQFF.

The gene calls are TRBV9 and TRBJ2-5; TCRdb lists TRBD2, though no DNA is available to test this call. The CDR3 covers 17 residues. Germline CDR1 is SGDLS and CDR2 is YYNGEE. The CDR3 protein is CASSVSGLAGDQETQYF.

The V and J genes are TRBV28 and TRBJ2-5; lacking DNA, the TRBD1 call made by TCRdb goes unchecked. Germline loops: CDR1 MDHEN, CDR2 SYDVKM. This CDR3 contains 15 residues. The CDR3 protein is CASSLTFGGQETQYF.